This entry describes one TCR beta chain. TCRdb independently ran MiXCR on the RT-PCR reads; one entry per CDR3 protein. The sample shows fewer than 800,000 distinct CDR3 sequences, 14% of them seen only once. The sequencing sample was made of memory CD4+ T cells from blood. The TCR comes from a female donor in good health, serving as a healthy control.

The CDR3 is CASSLGGSYTF. CDR3 bases: TGTGCCAGCAGTTTAGGGGGGAGCTACACCTTC. The chain joins TRBV27 to TRBJ1-2, with D possibly being TRBD1 (5 bases). The CDR3 length is 11 residues. Germline CDR1 is MNHEY and CDR2 is SMNVEV (reference sequence). Trimming took 2 bases from V and 9 from J, leaving 7 bases between them.